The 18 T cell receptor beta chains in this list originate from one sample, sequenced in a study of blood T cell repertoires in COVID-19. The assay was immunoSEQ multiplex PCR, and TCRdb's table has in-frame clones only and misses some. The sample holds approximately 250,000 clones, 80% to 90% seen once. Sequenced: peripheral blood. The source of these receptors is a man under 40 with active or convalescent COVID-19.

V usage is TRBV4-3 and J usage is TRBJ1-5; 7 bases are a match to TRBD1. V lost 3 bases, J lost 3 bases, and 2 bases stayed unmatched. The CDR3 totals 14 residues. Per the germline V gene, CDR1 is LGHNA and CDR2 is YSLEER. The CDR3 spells CASSQTGFNQPQHF. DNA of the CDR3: TGCGCCAGCAGCCAGACAGGGTTCAATCAGCCCCAGCATTTT.

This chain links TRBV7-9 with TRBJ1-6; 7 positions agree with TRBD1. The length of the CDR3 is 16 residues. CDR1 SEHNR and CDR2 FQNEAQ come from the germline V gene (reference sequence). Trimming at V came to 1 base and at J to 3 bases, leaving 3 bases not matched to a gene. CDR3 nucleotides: TGTGCCAGCAGCTTAGGGACAGGATTCTATAATTCACCCCTCCACTTT. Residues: CASSLGTGFYNSPLHF. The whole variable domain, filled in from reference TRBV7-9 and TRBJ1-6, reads DTGVSQNPRHKITKRGQNVTFRCDPISEHNRLYWYRQTLGQGPEFLTYFQNEAQLEKSRLLSDRFSAERPKGSFSTLEIQRTEQGDSAMYLCASSLGTGFYNSPLHFGNGTRLTVT.

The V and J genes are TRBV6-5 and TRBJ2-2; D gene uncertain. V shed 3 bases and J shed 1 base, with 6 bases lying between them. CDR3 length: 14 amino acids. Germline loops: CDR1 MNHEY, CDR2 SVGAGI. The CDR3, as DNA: TGTGCCAGCAGTTATTCCAGGAACACCGGGGAGCTGTTTTTT. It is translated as CASSYSRNTGELFF.

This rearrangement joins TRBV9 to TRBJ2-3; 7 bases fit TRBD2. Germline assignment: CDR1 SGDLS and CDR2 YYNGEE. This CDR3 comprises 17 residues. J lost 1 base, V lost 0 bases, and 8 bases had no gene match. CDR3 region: CASSVALAGVGTDTQYF. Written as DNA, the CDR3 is TGTGCCAGCAGCGTAGCTCTGGCGGGGGTTGGCACAGATACGCAGTATTTT.

CDR3 residues: CASSHGKDSNYEQYF. CDR3 in DNA: TGCGCCAGCAGCCATGGGAAGGACAGCAACTACGAGCAGTACTTC. The V gene is TRBV4-1, the J gene TRBJ2-7; a weak D match, TRBD1 (6 bases). With 3 bases removed from V and 3 bases from J, the gap between germline ends came to 15 bases. Looked up from germline, CDR1 is MGHRA and CDR2 is YSYEKL. CDR3 length: 15 residues.

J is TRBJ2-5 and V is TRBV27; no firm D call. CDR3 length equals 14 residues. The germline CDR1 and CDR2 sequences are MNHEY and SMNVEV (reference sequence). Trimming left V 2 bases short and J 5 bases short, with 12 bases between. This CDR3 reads CASSLDSNMETQYF. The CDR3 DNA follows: TGTGCCAGCAGTTTAGATTCAAACATGGAGACCCAGTACTTC.

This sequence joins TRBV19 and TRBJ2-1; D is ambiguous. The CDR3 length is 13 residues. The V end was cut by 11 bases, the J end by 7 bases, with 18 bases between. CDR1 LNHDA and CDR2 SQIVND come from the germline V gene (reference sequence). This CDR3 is CACGHIGPNEQFF. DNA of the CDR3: TGTGCCTGTGGGCACATCGGTCCTAATGAGCAGTTCTTC.

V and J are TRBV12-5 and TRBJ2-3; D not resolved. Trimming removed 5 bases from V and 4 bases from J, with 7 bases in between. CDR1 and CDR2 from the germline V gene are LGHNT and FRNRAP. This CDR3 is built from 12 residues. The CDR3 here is CASGPSSDTQYF. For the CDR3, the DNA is TGTGCTAGTGGTCCCTCTTCAGATACGCAGTATTTT.

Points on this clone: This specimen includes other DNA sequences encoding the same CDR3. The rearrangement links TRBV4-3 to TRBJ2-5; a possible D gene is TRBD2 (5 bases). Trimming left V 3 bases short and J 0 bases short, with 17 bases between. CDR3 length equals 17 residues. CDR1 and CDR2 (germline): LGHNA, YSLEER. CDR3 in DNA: TGCGCCAGCAGCCAGTTCGCCCGGGGAAGCAACCAAGAGACCCAGTACTTC. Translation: CASSQFARGSNQETQYF.

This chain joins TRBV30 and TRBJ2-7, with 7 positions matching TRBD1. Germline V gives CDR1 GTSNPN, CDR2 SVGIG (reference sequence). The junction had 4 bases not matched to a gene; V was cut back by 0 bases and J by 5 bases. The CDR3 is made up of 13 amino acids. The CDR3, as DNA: TGTGCCTGGAGTGTACAGGGGTACAACGAGCAGTACTTC. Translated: CAWSVQGYNEQYF.

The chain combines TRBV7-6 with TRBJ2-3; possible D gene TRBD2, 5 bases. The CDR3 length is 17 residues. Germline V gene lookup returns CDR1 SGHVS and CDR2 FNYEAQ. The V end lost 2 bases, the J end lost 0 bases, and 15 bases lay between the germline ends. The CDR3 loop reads CASSLKLSGPSTDTQYF. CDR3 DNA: TGTGCCAGCAGCTTAAAGTTAAGCGGACCTAGCACAGATACGCAGTATTTT.

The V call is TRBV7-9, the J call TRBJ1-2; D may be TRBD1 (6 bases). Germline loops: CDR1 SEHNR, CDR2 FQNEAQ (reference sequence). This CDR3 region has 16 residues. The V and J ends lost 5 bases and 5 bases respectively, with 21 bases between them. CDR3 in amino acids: CASSPSKAGALYGYTF. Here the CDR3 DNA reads TGTGCCAGCAGCCCCTCCAAGGCGGGGGCGCTATATGGCTACACCTTC.

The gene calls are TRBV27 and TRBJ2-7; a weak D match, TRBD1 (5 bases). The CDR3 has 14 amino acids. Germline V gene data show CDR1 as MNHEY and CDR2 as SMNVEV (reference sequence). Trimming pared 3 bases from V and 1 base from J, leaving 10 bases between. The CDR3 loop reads CASSLSGPSYEQYF. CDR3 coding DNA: TGTGCCAGCAGTTTGTCAGGGCCTTCCTACGAGCAGTACTTC.

The CDR3 DNA reads TGCGCCAGCAGCCGACGGACTAGCGGGGGGAACACCGGGGAGCTGTTTTTT. Translated: CASSRRTSGGNTGELFF. The genes are TRBV4-3 and TRBJ2-2, with 13 bases that match TRBD2. Germline lookup yields CDR1 LGHNA and CDR2 YSLEER. Trimming took 4 bases from V and 1 from J; bases not matched to a gene: 3. The CDR3 has 17 amino acids.

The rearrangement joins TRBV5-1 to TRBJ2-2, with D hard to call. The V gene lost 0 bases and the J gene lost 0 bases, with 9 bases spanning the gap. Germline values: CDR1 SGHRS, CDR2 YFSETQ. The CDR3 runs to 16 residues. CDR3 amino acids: CASSLVVDTNTGELFF. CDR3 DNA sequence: TGCGCCAGCAGCTTGGTTGTAGACACGAACACCGGGGAGCTGTTTTTT.

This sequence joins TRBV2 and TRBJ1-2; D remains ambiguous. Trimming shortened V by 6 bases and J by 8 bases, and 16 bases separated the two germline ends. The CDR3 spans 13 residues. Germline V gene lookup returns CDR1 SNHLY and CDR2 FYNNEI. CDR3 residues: CASSPEALWGYTF. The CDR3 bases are TGTGCCAGCAGCCCAGAGGCTCTTTGGGGCTACACCTTC.

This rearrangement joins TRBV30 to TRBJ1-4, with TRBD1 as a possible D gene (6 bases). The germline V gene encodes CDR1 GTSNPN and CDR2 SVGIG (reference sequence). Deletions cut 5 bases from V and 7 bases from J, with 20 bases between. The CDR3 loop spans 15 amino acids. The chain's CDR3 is CAWDYNRQDSEKLFF. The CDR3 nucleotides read TGTGCCTGGGACTATAATAGACAGGACAGTGAAAAACTGTTTTTT.

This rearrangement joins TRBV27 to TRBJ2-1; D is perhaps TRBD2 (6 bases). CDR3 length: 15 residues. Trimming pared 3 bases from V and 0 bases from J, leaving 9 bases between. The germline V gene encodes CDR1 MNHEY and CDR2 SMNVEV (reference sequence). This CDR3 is CASSLDYPSYNEQFF. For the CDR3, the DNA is TGTGCCAGCAGTTTGGACTACCCCTCCTACAATGAGCAGTTCTTC.